This TCR beta chain came from a study of blood T cell repertoires in COVID-19. The wider study: Material from acute and convalescent COVID-19 was sourced from the United States, Italy and Spain. Sample material is recorded as cDNA or gDNA derived from T cells, B-cell-depleted T cells, or PBMCs.

Original methodology: Nucleated cell number was recorded as an estimate derived from reference gene primer amplification. Profiling relied on immunoSEQ multiplex PCR, and the TCRdb table lists in-frame clones only, not all of them. V and J calls plus clone size are reproduced from that table; the DNA served to infer D and trimming. The repertoire holds more than 100,000 clones, nearly 90% seen once, with under 4.5% in the top ten. Seattle's enrolled individuals joined amid active infection and were then monitored longitudinally. The CDR3 consists of 14 residues. Losses at the gene ends were 4 bases for V and 4 bases for J; bases not matched to a gene: 4. The germline gives CDR1 LNHDA, CDR2 SQIVND (reference sequence).

The sample was peripheral blood. This clonotype was obtained from a woman between 55 and 75 years old with COVID-19, enrolled during active disease. J is TRBJ1-1 and V is TRBV19; the match to TRBD1 covers 9 bases. CDR3 DNA sequence: TGTGCCAGTAGTACGACAGGGGGTGTCACTGAAGCTTTCTTT. Its protein is CASSTTGGVTEAFF.